This T cell receptor (beta chain) was recorded in a study of OX40 agonist ivuxolimab in advanced cancers. Study-level background: Every 2 weeks, patients received ivuxolimab intravenously, dosed at 0.01 to 10 mg/kg. Two cutaneous melanoma patients and one hepatocellular carcinoma patient, three in all, had partial responses. General study results and limits: The study found that CD8+ T cells averaged more expanded clones than CD4+.

This CDR3 contains 13 residues. V was clipped by 4 bases and J by 1 base, with 6 bases between them. Germline lookup yields CDR1 SGHNT and CDR2 YYREEE (reference sequence). Sequencing used immunoSEQ multiplex PCR; TCRdb keeps in-frame clones, though not all of them. The sample shows about 45,000 clones, about nine tenths of them seen only once. In this sample, this clone turned up once. The target antigen is unknown. Source: CD4+ or CD8+ T cells sorted from blood, taken in a trial of the OX40 agonist ivuxolimab. The receptor comes from an adult with an advanced solid tumor such as melanoma, head and neck, liver or kidney cancer. The chain carries TRBV5-4 and TRBJ2-1; D remains ambiguous. The CDR3 nucleotides read TGTGCCAGCAGCCTATTTTCCTACAATGAGCAGTTCTTC. It is translated as CASSLFSYNEQFF.